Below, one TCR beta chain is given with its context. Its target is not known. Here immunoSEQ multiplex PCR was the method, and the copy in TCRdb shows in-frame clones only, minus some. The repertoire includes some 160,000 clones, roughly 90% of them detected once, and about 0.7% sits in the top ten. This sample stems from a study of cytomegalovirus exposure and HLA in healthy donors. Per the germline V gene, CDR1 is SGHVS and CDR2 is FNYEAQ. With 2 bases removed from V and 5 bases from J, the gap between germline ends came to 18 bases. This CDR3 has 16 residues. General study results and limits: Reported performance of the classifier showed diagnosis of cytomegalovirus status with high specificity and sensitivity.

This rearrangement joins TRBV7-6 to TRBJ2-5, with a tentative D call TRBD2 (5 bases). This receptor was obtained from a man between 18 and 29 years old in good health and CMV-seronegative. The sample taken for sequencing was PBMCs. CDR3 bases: TGTGCCAGCAGCTTAATGGTCGCTGGACCGGGGGAGACCCAGTACTTC. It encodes CASSLMVAGPGETQYF.